The rows below give T cell receptor beta chains drawn from one sample of a study of control samples from healthy donors and cancer patients. Profiled with immunoSEQ multiplex PCR; TCRdb holds only in-frame clones, not every one. The sample records roughly 190,000 clones, about 90% being singletons. The sample consisted of blood. The receptors were gathered from a man under 40 in good health. Each CDR3 is given with its conserved first and last residue. D genes are given only for firm matches. Rows give clone size only sometimes, using once, few, many, or a class for an expanded clone.

j_gene: TRBJ2-2
v_gene: TRBV4-1
d_gene: -
abundance: -
CDR3nt: TGCGCCAGCAGCCAAGAGACGCTAGCGAACACCGGGGAGCTGTTTTTT
CDR3aa: CASSQETLANTGELFF

j_gene: TRBJ1-2
v_gene: TRBV12-3/TRBV12-4
d_gene: -
abundance: -
CDR3nt: TGTGCCAGTACCCAGGGCGCTAACTATGGCTACACCTTC
CDR3aa: CASTQGANYGYTF

j_gene: TRBJ1-2
v_gene: TRBV11-2
d_gene: -
abundance: -
CDR3nt: TGTGCCAGCAGCTTAACGACCTCGGGGGGCTACACCTTC
CDR3aa: CASSLTTSGGYTF

j_gene: TRBJ1-2
v_gene: TRBV5-1
d_gene: TRBD1
abundance: -
CDR3nt: TGCGCCAGCAGCTACCGACAGGGAACTAACTATGGCTACACCTTC
CDR3aa: CASSYRQGTNYGYTF

j_gene: TRBJ2-7
v_gene: TRBV10-3
d_gene: -
abundance: -
CDR3nt: TGTGCCATCAGTGAGTCGTATGGGTTGAGCTCCTACGGGCAGTACTTC
CDR3aa: CAISESYGLSSYGQYF

j_gene: TRBJ1-1
v_gene: TRBV20-1
d_gene: -
abundance: -
CDR3nt: TGCAGTGTGTCCTCGAACACTGAAGCTTTCTTT
CDR3aa: CSVSSNTEAFF

j_gene: TRBJ1-1
v_gene: TRBV27
d_gene: -
abundance: -
CDR3nt: TGTGCCAGCAGTTTATCGACGGGAGCCTACACTGAAGCTTTCTTT
CDR3aa: CASSLSTGAYTEAFF

j_gene: TRBJ1-2
v_gene: TRBV6-1
d_gene: -
abundance: -
CDR3nt: TGTGCCAGCAGTGAAAGTGAAGGGTTCTATGGCTACACCTTC
CDR3aa: CASSESEGFYGYTF

j_gene: TRBJ1-3
v_gene: TRBV6-2/TRBV6-3
d_gene: TRBD1
abundance: -
CDR3nt: TGTGCCAGCAGTTACCTGGGACAGGGGCCTGGAAACACCATATATTTT
CDR3aa: CASSYLGQGPGNTIYF

j_gene: TRBJ1-5
v_gene: TRBV6-6
d_gene: TRBD1
abundance: -
CDR3nt: TGTGCCAGCAGACTTCGGACAGGGAGTCAGCCCCAGCATTTT
CDR3aa: CASRLRTGSQPQHF

j_gene: TRBJ1-2
v_gene: TRBV29-1
d_gene: -
abundance: -
CDR3nt: TGCAGCGTTCTGGGAGGCTATGGCTACACCTTC
CDR3aa: CSVLGGYGYTF

j_gene: TRBJ1-4
v_gene: TRBV7-9
d_gene: TRBD1
abundance: -
CDR3nt: TGTGCCAGCAGCTTGGGACAGCTTAATGAAAAACTGTTTTTT
CDR3aa: CASSLGQLNEKLFF

j_gene: TRBJ2-2
v_gene: TRBV2
d_gene: -
abundance: -
CDR3nt: TGTGCCAGCAGTGAAAGGATGAACACCGGGGAGCTGTTTTTT
CDR3aa: CASSERMNTGELFF

j_gene: TRBJ1-4
v_gene: TRBV11-3
d_gene: -
abundance: -
CDR3nt: TGTGCCAGCAGCTTAGGACCAGGTGAAAAACTGTTTTTT
CDR3aa: CASSLGPGEKLFF

j_gene: TRBJ1-3
v_gene: TRBV13
d_gene: -
abundance: -
CDR3nt: TGTGCCAGCACCACTAGGGGTTCTGGAAACACCATATATTTT
CDR3aa: CASTTRGSGNTIYF

j_gene: TRBJ2-2
v_gene: TRBV2
d_gene: -
abundance: once
CDR3nt: TGTGCCAGCAGTGATGGTCCCGGGGAGCTGTTTTTT
CDR3aa: CASSDGPGELFF

j_gene: TRBJ1-1
v_gene: TRBV2
d_gene: -
abundance: -
CDR3nt: TGTGCCAGCCATCACGGGACGAACACTGAAGCTTTCTTT
CDR3aa: CASHHGTNTEAFF

j_gene: TRBJ1-1
v_gene: TRBV20-1
d_gene: -
abundance: -
CDR3nt: TGCAGTGCTAGTCTGGACGCCCGCGAAGCTTTCTTT
CDR3aa: CSASLDAREAFF

j_gene: TRBJ1-2
v_gene: TRBV4-2
d_gene: -
abundance: -
CDR3nt: TGTGCCAGCAGCCAAGATTCGTCAGGGTCCTATGGCTACACCTTC
CDR3aa: CASSQDSSGSYGYTF

j_gene: TRBJ1-5
v_gene: TRBV12-5
d_gene: TRBD1
abundance: -
CDR3nt: TGTGCTAGTGGTTTGGACAGGGGATATAGCAATCAGCCCCAGCATTTT
CDR3aa: CASGLDRGYSNQPQHF

j_gene: TRBJ2-4
v_gene: TRBV25-1
d_gene: -
abundance: -
CDR3nt: TGTGCCAGCAGTGATTGGCAGGGGGGGAACATTCAGTACTTC
CDR3aa: CASSDWQGGNIQYF

j_gene: TRBJ1-2
v_gene: TRBV4-2
d_gene: -
abundance: -
CDR3nt: TGTGCCAGCAGCCCTCCTTCCAACGAGGTGGTCTATGGCTACACCTTC
CDR3aa: CASSPPSNEVVYGYTF

j_gene: TRBJ2-7
v_gene: TRBV9
d_gene: -
abundance: -
CDR3nt: TGTGCCAGCAGCTCCGGGGACAAAATTTACGAGCAGTACTTC
CDR3aa: CASSSGDKIYEQYF

j_gene: TRBJ2-3
v_gene: TRBV30
d_gene: TRBD1
abundance: -
CDR3nt: TGTGCCTGGAGCCGACAGGGGATCCGCACAGATACGCAGTATTTT
CDR3aa: CAWSRQGIRTDTQYF

j_gene: TRBJ1-2
v_gene: TRBV19
d_gene: -
abundance: -
CDR3nt: TGTGCCAGTAGTATACCGGGTCTTGCTAACTATGGCTACACCTTC
CDR3aa: CASSIPGLANYGYTF

j_gene: TRBJ1-2
v_gene: TRBV6-5
d_gene: -
abundance: once
CDR3nt: TGTGCCAGCTGGGAGAACTATGGCTACACCTTC
CDR3aa: CASWENYGYTF

j_gene: TRBJ1-1
v_gene: TRBV25-1
d_gene: -
abundance: once
CDR3nt: TGTGCCAGCAGTGCACAGGGTGGCACTGAAGCTTTCTTT
CDR3aa: CASSAQGGTEAFF

j_gene: TRBJ1-2
v_gene: TRBV3-1/TRBV3-2
d_gene: -
abundance: -
CDR3nt: TGTGCCAGCAGCCAAGGACAGACAATCTATGGCTACACCTTC
CDR3aa: CASSQGQTIYGYTF

j_gene: TRBJ2-7
v_gene: TRBV5-4
d_gene: TRBD2
abundance: -
CDR3nt: TGTGCCAGCAGCTTGGTAGGTAGCGGGGAGGACGAGCAGTACTTC
CDR3aa: CASSLVGSGEDEQYF

j_gene: TRBJ2-6
v_gene: TRBV6-5
d_gene: TRBD1
abundance: -
CDR3nt: TGTGCCAGCAGATGGACAGGAATGGCCAACGTCCTGACTTTC
CDR3aa: CASRWTGMANVLTF

j_gene: TRBJ1-4
v_gene: TRBV5-1
d_gene: TRBD1
abundance: -
CDR3nt: TGCGCCAGCAGTCTGCCGACAGGGGAGAAGGAAAAACTGTTTTTT
CDR3aa: CASSLPTGEKEKLFF

j_gene: TRBJ1-2
v_gene: TRBV5-6
d_gene: TRBD1
abundance: once
CDR3nt: TGTGCCAGCAGCTTGGATGGGGACAGGCTTTTCTATGGCTACACCTTC
CDR3aa: CASSLDGDRLFYGYTF

j_gene: TRBJ2-7
v_gene: TRBV7-2
d_gene: TRBD2
abundance: -
CDR3nt: TGTGCCAGCAGCGCCGGACTAGTAAACGAGCAGTACTTC
CDR3aa: CASSAGLVNEQYF

j_gene: TRBJ1-5
v_gene: TRBV12-5
d_gene: TRBD1
abundance: -
CDR3nt: TGTGCTAGTGGTTTGGGACTCGGACAGGGGGCGAATCAGCCCCAGCATTTT
CDR3aa: CASGLGLGQGANQPQHF

j_gene: TRBJ2-2
v_gene: TRBV7-9
d_gene: TRBD2
abundance: -
CDR3nt: TGTGCCAGCAGCTTGGGGACAGAAAGACTAGCGGGGTACACCGGGGAGCTGTTTTTT
CDR3aa: CASSLGTERLAGYTGELFF

j_gene: TRBJ2-3
v_gene: TRBV6-5
d_gene: -
abundance: once
CDR3nt: TGTGCCAGCAGGTTCGGGGGTAGCACAGATACGCAGTATTTT
CDR3aa: CASRFGGSTDTQYF

j_gene: TRBJ1-2
v_gene: TRBV20-1
d_gene: TRBD1
abundance: -
CDR3nt: TGCAGTGCTAGCCCGGGACAGGGTGAACACTTC
CDR3aa: CSASPGQGEHF

j_gene: TRBJ2-3
v_gene: TRBV5-1
d_gene: -
abundance: -
CDR3nt: TGCGCCAGCAGCTTGGAGGCAGATACGCAGTATTTT
CDR3aa: CASSLEADTQYF

j_gene: TRBJ2-7
v_gene: TRBV29-1
d_gene: TRBD2
abundance: -
CDR3nt: TGCAGCGTGAGGGAGGGGTGGCACGAGCAGTACTTC
CDR3aa: CSVREGWHEQYF

j_gene: TRBJ2-2
v_gene: TRBV4-2
d_gene: -
abundance: few
CDR3nt: TGTGCCAGCAGCCCCCAATTCACCGGGGAGCTGTTTTTT
CDR3aa: CASSPQFTGELFF

j_gene: TRBJ1-5
v_gene: TRBV11-2
d_gene: -
abundance: -
CDR3nt: TGTGCCAGCAGCTTAGATCTGACAGGCCATAGCAATCAGCCCCAGCATTTT
CDR3aa: CASSLDLTGHSNQPQHF

j_gene: TRBJ1-5
v_gene: TRBV2
d_gene: -
abundance: -
CDR3nt: TGTGCCAGCAGTGTAGGGTTGGCCGGGGGGAATCAGCCCCAGCATTTT
CDR3aa: CASSVGLAGGNQPQHF

j_gene: TRBJ1-4
v_gene: TRBV5-4
d_gene: -
abundance: -
CDR3nt: TGTGCCAGCAGCCGAGCGCCAGGGGACTCTAATGAAAAACTGTTTTTT
CDR3aa: CASSRAPGDSNEKLFF

j_gene: TRBJ2-7
v_gene: TRBV4-2
d_gene: TRBD1
abundance: -
CDR3nt: TGTGCCAGCAGCCAGGAACCGGGACAGGGCTACGAGCAGTACTTC
CDR3aa: CASSQEPGQGYEQYF

j_gene: TRBJ2-1
v_gene: TRBV7-9
d_gene: -
abundance: -
CDR3nt: TGTGCCAGCAGCTTAACGGGGACCTACAATGAGCAGTTCTTC
CDR3aa: CASSLTGTYNEQFF

j_gene: TRBJ2-5
v_gene: TRBV11-2
d_gene: TRBD2
abundance: -
CDR3nt: TGTGCCAGCAGCTTTCGTGGTAGCGGGGGGGCAAGAGAGACCCAGTACTTC
CDR3aa: CASSFRGSGGARETQYF

j_gene: TRBJ2-5
v_gene: TRBV7-2
d_gene: TRBD2
abundance: -
CDR3nt: TGTGCCAGCAGCAGCGCCGGGACTAGCAAGAAGACCCAGTACTTC
CDR3aa: CASSSAGTSKKTQYF

j_gene: TRBJ2-3
v_gene: TRBV11-2
d_gene: -
abundance: -
CDR3nt: TGTGCCAGCAGCAGGGCAGAGAGCACAGATACGCAGTATTTT
CDR3aa: CASSRAESTDTQYF

j_gene: TRBJ2-3
v_gene: TRBV4-2
d_gene: -
abundance: once
CDR3nt: TGTGCCAGCAGCCAAGAGAGACTAGTTGGGACTAGCACAGATACGCAGTATTTT
CDR3aa: CASSQERLVGTSTDTQYF

j_gene: TRBJ2-3
v_gene: TRBV15
d_gene: TRBD2
abundance: -
CDR3nt: TGTGCCACCAGCAGGAGGGCTAGCGGGGGGGCCACAGATACGCAGTATTTT
CDR3aa: CATSRRASGGATDTQYF

j_gene: TRBJ1-2
v_gene: TRBV7-2
d_gene: -
abundance: few
CDR3nt: TGTGCCAGCAGCTCCCAGCCCAGACCCTCGACACAAGGCTACACCTTC
CDR3aa: CASSSQPRPSTQGYTF

j_gene: TRBJ1-6
v_gene: TRBV9
d_gene: TRBD1
abundance: -
CDR3nt: TGTGCCAGCAGCTCCGGGACAGGGAATTATAATTCACCCCTCCACTTT
CDR3aa: CASSSGTGNYNSPLHF

j_gene: TRBJ2-3
v_gene: TRBV27
d_gene: TRBD1
abundance: -
CDR3nt: TGTGCCAGCACCCGACAGGGTAGCACAGATACGCAGTATTTT
CDR3aa: CASTRQGSTDTQYF

j_gene: TRBJ2-3
v_gene: TRBV19
d_gene: TRBD1
abundance: -
CDR3nt: TGTGCCAGTACCCCCGGGACAGGGGGCGCTTATACGCAGTATTTT
CDR3aa: CASTPGTGGAYTQYF

j_gene: TRBJ2-6
v_gene: TRBV7-9
d_gene: -
abundance: -
CDR3nt: TGTGCCAGCAGCTTAGATGGGGCCGGTGGGGCCAACGTCCTGACTTTC
CDR3aa: CASSLDGAGGANVLTF

j_gene: TRBJ1-1
v_gene: TRBV11-1
d_gene: -
abundance: -
CDR3nt: TGTGCCAGCAGCTTAATTACCGGCACAAAAGCTTTCTTT
CDR3aa: CASSLITGTKAFF

j_gene: TRBJ2-2
v_gene: TRBV5-1
d_gene: -
abundance: -
CDR3nt: TGCGCCAGCAGTCGTACCGGGACAAGGAACACCGGGGAGCTGTTTTTT
CDR3aa: CASSRTGTRNTGELFF

j_gene: TRBJ1-2
v_gene: TRBV14
d_gene: -
abundance: -
CDR3nt: TGTGCCAGCAGCCAAGCGGGAAGTGGAGTTGGAAATGGCTACACCTTC
CDR3aa: CASSQAGSGVGNGYTF

j_gene: TRBJ2-4
v_gene: TRBV6-2/TRBV6-3
d_gene: TRBD2
abundance: -
CDR3nt: TGTGCCAGCAGTGACGGGACTAGCGGGGGGCTAGCCAAAAACATTCAGTACTTC
CDR3aa: CASSDGTSGGLAKNIQYF